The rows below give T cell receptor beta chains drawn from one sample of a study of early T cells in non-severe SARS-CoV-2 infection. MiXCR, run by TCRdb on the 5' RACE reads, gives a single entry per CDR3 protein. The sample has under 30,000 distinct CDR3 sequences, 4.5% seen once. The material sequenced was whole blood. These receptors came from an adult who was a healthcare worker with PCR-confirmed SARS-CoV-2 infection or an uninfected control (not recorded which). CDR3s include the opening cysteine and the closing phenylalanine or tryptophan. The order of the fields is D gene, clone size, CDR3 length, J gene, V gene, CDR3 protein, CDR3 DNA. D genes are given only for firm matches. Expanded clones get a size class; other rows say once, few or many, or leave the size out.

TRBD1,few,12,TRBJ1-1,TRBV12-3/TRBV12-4,CASSFGQGEAFF,TGTGCCAGCAGTTTTGGACAGGGCGAAGCTTTCTTT
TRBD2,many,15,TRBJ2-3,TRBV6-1,CASSVLAGGADTQYF,TGTGCCAGCAGCGTACTAGCGGGGGGAGCAGATACGCAGTATTTT
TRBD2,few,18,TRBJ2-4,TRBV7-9,CASSPTPSGQSAKNIQYF,TGTGCCAGCAGCCCCACACCTAGCGGACAATCAGCCAAAAACATTCAGTACTTC
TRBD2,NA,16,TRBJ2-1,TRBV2,CASTEHRLAGVNEQFF,TGTGCCAGCACTGAGCACCGACTAGCGGGAGTAAATGAGCAGTTCTTC
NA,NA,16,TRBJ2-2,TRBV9,CASSVQDFPHTGELFF,TGTGCCAGCAGCGTACAGGACTTCCCCCACACCGGGGAGCTGTTTTTT
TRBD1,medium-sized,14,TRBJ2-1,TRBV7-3,CASRKGQGRDEQFF,TGTGCCAGCAGGAAAGGACAGGGGCGGGATGAGCAGTTCTTC
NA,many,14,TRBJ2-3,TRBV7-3,CASSPGTSTDTQYF,TGCGCCAGCAGCCCGGGGACCAGCACAGATACGCAGTATTTT
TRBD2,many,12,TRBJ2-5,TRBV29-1,CSEGLAGETQYF,TGCAGCGAAGGACTAGCGGGGGAGACCCAGTACTTC
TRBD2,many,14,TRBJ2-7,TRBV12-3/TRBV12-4,CASSRLAELYEQYF,TGTGCCAGCAGCCGACTAGCGGAGTTATACGAGCAGTACTTC
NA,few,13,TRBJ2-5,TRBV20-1,CSARVASQETQYF,TGCAGTGCTAGAGTAGCATCTCAAGAGACCCAGTACTTC
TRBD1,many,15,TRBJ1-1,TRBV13,CASSNLDRASSEAFF,TGTGCCAGCAGCAATCTGGACAGGGCTAGTTCTGAAGCTTTCTTT
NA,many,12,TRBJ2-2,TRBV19,CASSIQAGELFF,TGTGCCAGTAGTATACAGGCCGGGGAGCTGTTTTTT
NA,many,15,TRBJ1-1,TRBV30,CAWSVQRTVNTEAFF,TGTGCCTGGAGTGTACAGAGGACCGTGAACACTGAAGCTTTCTTT
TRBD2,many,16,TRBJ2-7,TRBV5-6,CASSLYSGRLGYEQYF,TGTGCCAGCAGCTTGTACAGCGGGAGATTAGGCTACGAGCAGTACTTC
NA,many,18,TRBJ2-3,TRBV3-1,CASSQDWIFRTVADTQYF,TGTGCCAGCAGCCAAGATTGGATTTTTAGGACGGTGGCAGATACGCAGTATTTT
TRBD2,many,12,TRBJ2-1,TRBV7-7,CPGGSVKNEQFF,TGTCCCGGGGGGTCTGTGAAAAATGAGCAGTTCTTC
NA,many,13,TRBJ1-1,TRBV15,CATSQGSGTEAFF,TGTGCCACCTCGCAGGGGTCGGGGACTGAAGCTTTCTTT
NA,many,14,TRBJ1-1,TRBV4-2,CASSQGGRDTEAFF,TGTGCCAGCAGCCAAGGGGGCCGGGACACTGAAGCTTTCTTT
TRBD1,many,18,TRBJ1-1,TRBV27,CASRVSMDRGSFSTEAFF,TGTGCCAGCAGGGTATCCATGGACAGGGGTAGTTTTAGCACTGAAGCTTTCTTT
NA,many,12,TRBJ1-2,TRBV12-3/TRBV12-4,CASSLGEYGYTF,TGTGCCAGCAGTTTGGGGGAGTACGGCTACACCTTC
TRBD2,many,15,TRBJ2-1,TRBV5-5,CASRPLAGGYNEQFF,TGTGCCAGCAGGCCACTAGCGGGAGGGTACAATGAGCAGTTCTTC
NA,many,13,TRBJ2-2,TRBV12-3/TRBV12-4,CPWGAEGLGELFF,TGTCCCTGGGGGGCGGAGGGGCTCGGGGAGCTGTTTTTT
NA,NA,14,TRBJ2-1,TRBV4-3,CASSQDFLYNEQFF,TGCGCCAGCAGCCAAGACTTCCTGTACAATGAGCAGTTCTTC
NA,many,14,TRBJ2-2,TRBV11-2,CASSLAGPTGELFF,TGTGCCAGCAGCTTAGCGGGGCCGACCGGGGAGCTGTTTTTT
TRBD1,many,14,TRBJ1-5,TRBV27,CASSPGQGYQPQHF,TGTGCCAGCAGCCCGGGACAGGGGTACCAGCCCCAGCATTTT
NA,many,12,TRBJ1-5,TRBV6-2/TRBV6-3,CASSSLNQPQHF,TGTGCCAGCAGTTCCCTGAATCAGCCCCAGCATTTT
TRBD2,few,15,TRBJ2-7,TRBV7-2,CASRNGAGGHYEQYF,TGTGCCAGCAGAAATGGGGCGGGAGGGCACTACGAGCAGTACTTC
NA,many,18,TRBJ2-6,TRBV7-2,CASSLEGRLVSGANVLTF,TGTGCCAGCAGCTTAGAAGGCAGACTTGTCTCTGGGGCCAACGTCCTGACTTTC
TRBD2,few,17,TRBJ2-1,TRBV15,CATSRDGAGDLGDEQFF,TGTGCCACCAGCAGAGATGGAGCGGGGGACCTGGGGGATGAGCAGTTCTTC
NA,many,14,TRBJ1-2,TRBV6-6,CASSPQRFNYGYTF,TGTGCCAGCAGTCCACAAAGATTTAACTATGGCTACACCTTC
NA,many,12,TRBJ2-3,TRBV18,CASSPPNPPQYF,TGTGCCAGCTCACCACCGAATCCTCCGCAGTATTTT
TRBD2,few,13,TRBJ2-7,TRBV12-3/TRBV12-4,CASTPSGIYEQYF,TGTGCCAGCACCCCCAGCGGGATCTACGAGCAGTACTTC
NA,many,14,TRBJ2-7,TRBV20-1,CSAARSGLSYEQYF,TGCAGTGCTGCGCGCTCGGGGTTGAGCTACGAGCAGTACTTC
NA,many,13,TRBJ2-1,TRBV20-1,CSATGNIHNEQFF,TGCAGTGCTACGGGAAACATACACAATGAGCAGTTCTTC
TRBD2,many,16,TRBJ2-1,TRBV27,CASSFFAGGPYNEQFF,TGTGCCAGCAGTTTCTTTGCGGGAGGGCCATACAATGAGCAGTTCTTC
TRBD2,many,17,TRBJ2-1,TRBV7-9,CASSLWSRTSGSGEQFF,TGTGCCAGCAGCTTGTGGAGTCGGACTAGCGGGAGTGGTGAGCAGTTCTTC
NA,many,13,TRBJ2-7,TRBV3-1,CASSQAAAGNSYF,TGTGCCAGCAGCCAGGCCGCTGCAGGGAATTCGTACTTC
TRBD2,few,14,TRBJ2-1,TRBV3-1,CASSRDGLANEQFF,TGTGCCAGCAGCCGCGACGGACTAGCAAATGAGCAGTTCTTC
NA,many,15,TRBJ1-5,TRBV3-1,CASSLTADSNQPQHF,TGTGCCAGCAGCCTCACAGCGGATAGCAATCAGCCCCAGCATTTT
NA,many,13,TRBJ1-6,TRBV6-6,CASSTGSNSPLHF,TGTGCCAGCAGTACAGGGAGTAATTCACCCCTCCACTTT
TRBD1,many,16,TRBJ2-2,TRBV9,CASSVDQGANTGELFF,TGTGCCAGCAGCGTAGATCAGGGGGCGAACACCGGGGAGCTGTTTTTT
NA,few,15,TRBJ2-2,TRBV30,CAWSVNLEASGELFF,TGTGCCTGGAGTGTAAACCTCGAGGCCTCCGGGGAGCTGTTTTTT
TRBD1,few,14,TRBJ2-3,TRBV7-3,CASSPGQATDTQYF,TGTGCCAGCAGCCCGGGACAGGCTACAGATACGCAGTATTTT
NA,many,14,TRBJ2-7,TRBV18,CASSPPIGQYEQYF,TGTGCCAGCTCACCACCCATCGGACAGTACGAGCAGTACTTC
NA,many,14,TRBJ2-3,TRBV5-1,CASSLATSGDTQYF,TGCGCCAGCAGCTTGGCCACATCGGGGGATACGCAGTATTTT